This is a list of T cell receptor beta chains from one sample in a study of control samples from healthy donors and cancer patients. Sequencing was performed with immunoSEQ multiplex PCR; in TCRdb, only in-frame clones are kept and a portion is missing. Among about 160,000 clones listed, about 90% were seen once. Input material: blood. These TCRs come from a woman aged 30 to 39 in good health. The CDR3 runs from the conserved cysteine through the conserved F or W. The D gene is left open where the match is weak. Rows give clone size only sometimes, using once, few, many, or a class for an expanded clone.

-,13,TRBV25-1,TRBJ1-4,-,CASIGLMNEKLFF,TGTGCCAGCATCGGGTTGATGAATGAAAAACTGTTTTTT
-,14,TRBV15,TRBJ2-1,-,CATSRPGLYNEQFF,TGTGCCACCAGCAGGCCGGGACTTTACAATGAGCAGTTCTTC
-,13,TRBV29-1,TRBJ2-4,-,CSVVRTEGNIQYF,TGCAGCGTTGTTCGGACGGAAGGAAACATTCAGTACTTC
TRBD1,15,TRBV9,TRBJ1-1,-,CASSEGGQGNTEAFF,TGTGCCAGCAGCGAGGGGGGACAGGGGAATACTGAAGCTTTCTTT
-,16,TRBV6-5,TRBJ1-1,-,CASSYSTRSPNTEAFF,TGTGCCAGCAGTTACTCGACGAGGTCTCCGAACACTGAAGCTTTCTTT
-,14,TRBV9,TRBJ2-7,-,CASSVGTGTYEQYF,TGTGCCAGCAGCGTTGGAACAGGTACCTACGAGCAGTACTTC
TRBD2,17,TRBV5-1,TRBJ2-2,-,CASSSAGPGQGTGELFF,TGCGCCAGCAGTTCAGCGGGACCCGGTCAAGGCACCGGGGAGCTGTTTTTT
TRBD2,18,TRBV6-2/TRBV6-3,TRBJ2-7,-,CASSYPITSGGTSYEQYF,TGTGCCAGCAGTTACCCAATCACTAGCGGAGGTACATCCTACGAGCAGTACTTC
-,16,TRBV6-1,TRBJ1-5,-,CASSATGQTAVQPQHF,TGTGCCAGCAGTGCCACCGGCCAAACGGCGGTTCAGCCCCAGCATTTT
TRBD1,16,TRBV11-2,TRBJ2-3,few,CASSREGTGYADTQYF,TGTGCCAGCAGTCGCGAAGGGACAGGGTATGCAGATACGCAGTATTTT
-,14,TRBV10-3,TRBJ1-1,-,CAITGNPQNTEAFF,TGTGCCATCACAGGGAATCCCCAGAACACTGAAGCTTTCTTT
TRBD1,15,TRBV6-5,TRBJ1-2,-,CASSYMNEGAYGYTF,TGTGCCAGCAGTTACATGAACGAGGGGGCCTATGGCTACACCTTC
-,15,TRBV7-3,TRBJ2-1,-,CASSQSPNLYNEQFF,TGTGCCAGCAGCCAATCCCCCAACCTCTACAATGAGCAGTTCTTC
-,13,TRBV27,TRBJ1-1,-,CASRQNMNTEAFF,TGTGCCAGCAGACAGAACATGAACACTGAAGCTTTCTTT
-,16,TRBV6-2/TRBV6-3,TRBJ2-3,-,CASSYHEDIWTDTQYF,TGTGCCAGCAGTTACCATGAGGACATTTGGACAGATACGCAGTATTTT
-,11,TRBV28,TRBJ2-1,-,CASSLGNEQFF,TGTGCCAGCAGTTTGGGGAATGAGCAGTTCTTC
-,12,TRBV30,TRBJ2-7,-,CAWYAGANEQYF,TGTGCCTGGTATGCAGGGGCCAACGAGCAGTACTTC
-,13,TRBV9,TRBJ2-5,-,CASSVLSQETQYF,TGTGCCAGCAGCGTACTATCACAAGAGACCCAGTACTTC
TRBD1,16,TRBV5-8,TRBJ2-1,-,CASSSPGQVIHNEQFF,TGTGCCAGCAGCTCTCCGGGACAGGTCATCCACAATGAGCAGTTCTTC
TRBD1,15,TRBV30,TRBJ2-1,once,CAWSVLGQVFNEQFF,TGTGCCTGGAGTGTGTTGGGACAGGTTTTTAATGAGCAGTTCTTC
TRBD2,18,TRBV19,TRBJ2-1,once,CASSVGLAGGRSYNEQFF,TGTGCCAGTAGTGTGGGACTAGCGGGAGGCCGATCCTACAATGAGCAGTTCTTC
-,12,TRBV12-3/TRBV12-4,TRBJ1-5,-,CTSSLGTQPQHF,TGTACCAGCAGTTTAGGGACTCAGCCCCAGCATTTT
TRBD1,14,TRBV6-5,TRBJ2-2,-,CASIWTGVTGELFF,TGTGCCAGCATATGGACAGGGGTCACCGGGGAGCTGTTTTTT
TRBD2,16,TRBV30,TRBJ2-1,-,CAWSSSSGSFHNEQFF,TGTGCCTGGAGTTCTTCTAGCGGGAGTTTTCACAATGAGCAGTTCTTC
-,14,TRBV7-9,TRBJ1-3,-,CASSLGTDGNTIYF,TGTGCCAGCAGCTTAGGGACAGACGGAAACACCATATATTTT
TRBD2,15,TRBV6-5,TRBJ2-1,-,CASRLAGGNYNEQFF,TGTGCCAGCAGGTTAGCGGGAGGAAACTACAATGAGCAGTTCTTC
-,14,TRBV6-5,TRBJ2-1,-,CASSYPGAYNEQFF,TGTGCCAGCAGTTACCCGGGGGCGTACAATGAGCAGTTCTTC